Below are 31 T cell receptor beta chains sequenced from a single sample in a study of T-cell memory formation after mild COVID-19 (TCRdb year 2021). Libraries came from 5' RACE. Instrument used: Illumina NovaSeq 6000. Starting from the raw public reads, TCRdb applied fastp trimming at Q25, assembled clones with MiXCR and retained in-frame beta chains. Each CDR3 protein gets just one entry, which takes the most common genes and DNA from the rows behind it. A total of 350,000 to 450,000 distinct CDR3 sequences appear in this sample, around 28% of them only once. Clones ranked in the top ten supply roughly 14% of the sample. The sequenced sample consisted of PBMCs or a T cell subset sorted from them (not recorded which). These receptors were obtained from an adult woman who had mild COVID-19 (a few samples of this study predate the infection). The sample titles of this study are shuffled in the database, so cell type and time point are left out; the donor was told from shared clones.

This clonotype was found a few times. V gene TRBV25-1 combines with J gene TRBJ2-1; weak D call: TRBD1 (6 bases). From germline, CDR1 is MGHDK and CDR2 SYGVNS. V lost 2 bases, J lost 5 bases, and 7 bases lay in between. The CDR3 is 13 amino acids. The CDR3, as DNA: TGTGCCAGCAGTGAAGCAGGGGACAATGAGCAGTTCTTC. Amino acid sequence: CASSEAGDNEQFF.

The chain combines TRBV3-1 with TRBJ2-2; 10 bases fit TRBD2. The CDR3 has 15 residues. Trimming cost V 7 bases and J 4 bases; bases outside gene matches: 6. Germline lookup yields CDR1 LGHDT and CDR2 YNNKEL (reference sequence). This CDR3 reads CASTPSGRSTGELFF. The CDR3 nucleotides are TGTGCCAGCACCCCTAGCGGGAGATCCACCGGGGAGCTGTTTTTT. Complete variable domain (other parts from reference TRBV3-1 and TRBJ2-2): DTAVSQTPKYLVTQMGNDKSIKCEQNLGHDTMYWYKQDSKKFLKIMFSYNNKELIINETVPNRFSPKSPDKAHLNLHINSLELGDSAVYFCASTPSGRSTGELFFGEGSRLTVL.

V usage is TRBV7-2 and J usage is TRBJ1-1; D is perhaps TRBD1 (6 bases). Trimming removed 6 bases at V and 2 bases at J, with 19 bases between. Germline loops: CDR1 SGHTA, CDR2 FQGNSA. The CDR3 consists of 16 residues. CDR3 in amino acids: CASSHRLGAGNTEAFF. CDR3 sequence (DNA): TGTGCCAGCAGTCACCGGCTGGGGGCAGGAAACACTGAAGCTTTCTTT. Together with reference TRBV7-2 and TRBJ1-1, the CDR3 gives the full variable domain: GAGVSQSPSNKVTEKGKDVELRCDPISGHTALYWYRQSLGQGLEFLIYFQGNSAPDKSGLPSDRFSAERTGGSVSTLTIQRTQQEDSAVYLCASSHRLGAGNTEAFFGQGTRLTVV.

This rearrangement joins TRBV10-3 to TRBJ2-1, with 7 bases that match TRBD1. CDR1 and CDR2 (germline): ENHRY, SYGVKD. The CDR3 totals 13 residues. Trimming cost V 6 bases and J 2 bases; bases outside gene matches: 1. CDR3 coding DNA: TGTGCCATCAGCGACAGGGCCTACAATGAGCAGTTCTTC. Translated, it gives CAISDRAYNEQFF.

The rearrangement uses TRBV2 and TRBJ2-3; 8 bases fit TRBD1. The CDR3 spans 14 residues. The J segment lost 2 bases and the V segment lost 4 bases, leaving 2 bases of the junction unmatched. The germline V gene encodes CDR1 SNHLY and CDR2 FYNNEI. This chain's CDR3 is CASSGQGATDTQYF. As DNA, the CDR3 is TGTGCCAGCAGTGGGCAGGGGGCCACAGATACGCAGTATTTT.

The rearrangement joins TRBV5-8 to TRBJ2-3; 12 bases match TRBD2. The CDR3 contains 14 residues. Per the germline V gene, CDR1 is SGHTS and CDR2 is YDEGEE. The V and J ends lost 6 bases and 10 bases, in that order; junction bases with no gene match: 9. CDR3 region: CASTKGLAGFSQYF. Written as DNA, the CDR3 is TGTGCCAGCACAAAGGGACTAGCGGGCTTCTCGCAGTATTTT. The full variable domain, with the rest looked up from reference TRBV5-8 and TRBJ2-3, is EAGVTQSPTHLIKTRGQQATLRCSPISGHTSVYWYQQALGLGLQFLLWYDEGEERNRGNFPPRFSGRQFPNYSSELNVNALELEDSALYLCASTKGLAGFSQYFGPGTRLTVL.

This clonotype was seen only a few times. This sequence joins TRBV11-2 and TRBJ2-3; D is ambiguous. Germline values: CDR1 SGHAT, CDR2 FQNNGV. The V and J ends lost 5 bases and 3 bases respectively, with 12 bases between them. The CDR3 is 14 residues long. The CDR3, as DNA: TGTGCCAGCAGCCTTTATGACTTGACAGATACGCAGTATTTT. Protein: CASSLYDLTDTQYF.

The CDR3 loop reads CSASRRDSNQPQHF. In nucleotides, the CDR3 is TGCAGTGCTAGCCGCAGGGATAGCAATCAGCCCCAGCATTTT. The V call is TRBV20-1, the J call TRBJ1-5; weak D call: TRBD1 (5 bases). The CDR3 spans 14 residues. Trimming pared 3 bases from V and 0 bases from J, leaving 9 bases between. The germline gives CDR1 DFQATT, CDR2 SNEGSKA (reference sequence).

This clonotype appeared a few times. The V gene is TRBV12-3 or TRBV12-4, the J gene TRBJ1-1, with 10 bases that match TRBD1. V trimming: 5 bases; J trimming: 0 bases; junction bases outside the gene matches: 9. The CDR3 has 17 amino acids. The CDR3 loop reads CASSQTGGLIMNTEAFF. Written as DNA, the CDR3 is TGTGCCAGCAGTCAGACAGGGGGCCTAATAATGAACACTGAAGCTTTCTTT.

This clonotype appeared a few times. V usage is TRBV20-1 and J usage is TRBJ2-1; D possibly matches TRBD1 or TRBD2 (5 bases each). Trimming stripped 5 bases from V and 7 bases from J, with 18 bases between. The CDR3 spans 14 residues. Germline CDR1 reads DFQATT; CDR2 reads SNEGSKA (reference sequence). CDR3 bases: TGCAGTGCTCCCCGGGACCCGGTTGTGAATGAGCAGTTCTTC. It translates to CSAPRDPVVNEQFF.

This clonotype turned up a few times. V gene TRBV11-2 combines with J gene TRBJ2-3; D may match TRBD1 or TRBD2 (5 bases each). In germline, CDR1 is SGHAT, CDR2 FQNNGV. The CDR3 consists of 15 residues. The ends were cut back, 4 bases at V and 4 bases at J, with 15 bases in the middle. The CDR3: CASSSPRDVADTQYF. CDR3 DNA sequence: TGTGCCAGCAGCTCTCCGAGGGACGTAGCAGATACGCAGTATTTT.

The count of this clonotype is one. V is TRBV7-6 and J is TRBJ1-6; 7 nucleotides match TRBD1. This CDR3 region has 15 residues. The germline CDR1 and CDR2 sequences are SGHVS and FNYEAQ. The V segment lost 5 bases and the J segment 6 bases; nucleotides outside the gene matches: 7. CDR3 coding DNA: TGTGCCAGCAGCGCGCAGGGGGACTTTAATTCACCCCTCCACTTT. Amino acids: CASSAQGDFNSPLHF.

The chain links TRBV5-5 to TRBJ2-5; D unclear. The V gene's germline CDR1 is SGHKS and CDR2 YYEKEE (reference sequence). V dropped 0 bases and J dropped 2 bases, with 11 bases sitting between them. The length of the CDR3 is 15 residues. For the CDR3, the DNA is TGTGCCAGCAGCTTGGGCTACCGGATTCAAGAGACCCAGTACTTC. This sequence encodes CASSLGYRIQETQYF.

The chain couples TRBV30 to TRBJ2-2, with 8 bases aligning to TRBD2. The V segment lost 2 bases and the J segment 1 base; nucleotides outside the gene matches: 3. The CDR3 spans 15 residues. The germline V gene has CDR1 GTSNPN and CDR2 SVGIG (reference sequence). This chain's CDR3 is CAWSTGLGNTGELFF. The CDR3 nucleotides read TGTGCCTGGAGTACGGGACTAGGGAACACCGGGGAGCTGTTTTTT.

The chain links TRBV9 to TRBJ2-3; weak D call: TRBD2 (6 bases). The germline V gene has CDR1 SGDLS and CDR2 YYNGEE. V was clipped by 6 bases and J by 5 bases, with 13 bases between them. The CDR3 spans 13 residues. CDR3 residues: CASTGRNQDTQYF. CDR3 DNA sequence: TGTGCCAGCACGGGGAGGAATCAAGATACGCAGTATTTT.

J is TRBJ2-4 and V is TRBV15; D ambiguous. Germline values: CDR1 LNHNV, CDR2 YYDKDF (reference sequence). The CDR3 is made up of 16 amino acids. V was clipped by 1 base and J by 0 bases, with 10 bases between them. DNA for the CDR3: TGTGCCACCAGCAGAGGGGCACCTTTAGCCAAAAACATTCAGTACTTC. Translating it yields CATSRGAPLAKNIQYF.

This clonotype was observed at least ten times. J is TRBJ2-5 and V is TRBV7-9; D unresolved. The CDR3 has 14 amino acids. Germline V gene data show CDR1 as SEHNR and CDR2 as FQNEAQ (reference sequence). V dropped 5 bases and J dropped 2 bases, with 12 bases sitting between them. The CDR3 here is CASSPPTPQETQYF. For the CDR3, the DNA is TGTGCCAGCAGCCCCCCCACCCCGCAAGAGACCCAGTACTTC.

This clonotype was counted at least ten times. CDR3 in amino acids: CASSRNSQETQYF. The CDR3 DNA sequence: TGTGCCAGCAGTCGTAACAGCCAAGAGACCCAGTACTTC. This chain connects TRBV6-2 or TRBV6-3 to TRBJ2-5; D is unclear. Per germline, CDR1 MNHEY and CDR2 SVGEGT. The V and J ends lost 5 bases and 1 base respectively, with 8 bases between them. The CDR3 sequence is 13 residues long.

This rearrangement joins TRBV29-1 to TRBJ1-1; weak D call: TRBD1 (6 bases). CDR1 is SQVTM and CDR2 is ANQGSEA in the germline V gene. With 7 bases removed from V and 1 base from J, the gap between germline ends came to 10 bases. CDR3 size: 12 residues. The CDR3: CSARTANTEAFF. The CDR3 region has the DNA TGCAGCGCCCGGACAGCGAACACTGAAGCTTTCTTT.

V usage is TRBV2 and J usage is TRBJ2-2, with D perhaps being TRBD1 or TRBD2 (5 bases each). Trimming removed 7 bases from V and 6 bases from J, with 18 bases in between. Looked up from germline, CDR1 is SNHLY and CDR2 is FYNNEI. The CDR3 extends over 15 amino acids. The CDR3 reads CASKEEGVGPGELFF. The CDR3, as DNA: TGTGCCAGCAAAGAGGAAGGGGTGGGACCCGGGGAGCTGTTTTTT.

This clonotype was counted once. V is TRBV10-3 and J is TRBJ1-4; D not certain. The CDR3 is 15 residues long. Germline V lookup: CDR1 ENHRY, CDR2 SYGVKD. Trimming removed 2 bases from V and 8 bases from J, with 15 bases in between. Written as DNA, the CDR3 is TGTGCCATCAGTGAGGGATTAATCGCGGGGGAAAAACTGTTTTTT. This encodes CAISEGLIAGEKLFF.

Only a few counts were recorded for this clonotype. The J gene is TRBJ1-4, the V gene TRBV5-6; perhaps TRBD1 as D (6 bases). The CDR3 loop spans 14 amino acids. V lost 1 base and J 14 bases, leaving 18 bases between the germline ends. The V gene's germline CDR1 is SGHDT and CDR2 YYEEEE. CDR3 DNA sequence: TGTGCCAGCAGCTTGCAGGCAGGGGAACAGAGGCTGTTTTTT. This encodes CASSLQAGEQRLFF.

This chain connects TRBV7-6 to TRBJ1-1; D unresolved. Germline CDR1 SGHVS, CDR2 FNYEAQ. CDR3 length: 14 amino acids. The V end lost 4 bases, the J end lost 1 base, and 10 bases lay between the germline ends. The CDR3 region is CASSSRRTNTEAFF. CDR3 bases: TGTGCCAGCAGCTCACGACGGACGAACACTGAAGCTTTCTTT.

This rearrangement joins TRBV14 to TRBJ2-3, with 9 positions matching TRBD1. From germline, CDR1 is SGHDN and CDR2 FVKESK. Trimming at V came to 4 bases and at J to 5 bases, leaving 10 bases not matched to a gene. This CDR3 is 16 amino acids long. CDR3 region: CASSRPGTGRKDTQYF. The CDR3 region has the DNA TGTGCCAGCAGCCGCCCAGGGACAGGGCGTAAAGATACGCAGTATTTT.

The chain is built from TRBV6-1 and TRBJ2-1, with 7 bases matching TRBD2. There are 14 residues in the CDR3. The germline V gene has CDR1 MNHNS and CDR2 SASEGT. After removal of 0 bases from V and 12 bases from J, the junction contained 8 bases not matched to a gene. This CDR3 reads CASSEALGGSVQFF. In DNA, the CDR3 is TGTGCCAGCAGTGAAGCGCTGGGCGGGAGCGTGCAGTTCTTC.

The chain has TRBV25-1 and TRBJ1-3; D uncertain. CDR3 size: 16 residues. The germline V and J ends were trimmed by 0 bases and 0 bases, with 9 bases remaining between them. CDR1 is MGHDK and CDR2 is SYGVNS in the germline V gene. As DNA, the CDR3 is TGTGCCAGCAGTGAATACGCTCTAAACTCTGGAAACACCATATATTTT. Its protein is CASSEYALNSGNTIYF.

This clonotype has a count of ten or more. The V and J genes are TRBV20-1 and TRBJ1-2; D unresolved. With 5 bases removed from V and 8 bases from J, the gap between germline ends came to 15 bases. CDR3 size: 12 residues. Germline CDR1 reads DFQATT; CDR2 reads SNEGSKA (reference sequence). The CDR3 bases are TGCAGTGCTGCAGAGGACGAACGGGGCTACACCTTC. Its translation: CSAAEDERGYTF.

This chain links TRBV6-6 with TRBJ1-2; D may be TRBD1 (5 bases). V was trimmed by 8 bases and J by 7 bases, leaving 14 bases between them. The CDR3 extends over 12 amino acids. The V gene's germline CDR1 is MNHNY and CDR2 SVGAGI (reference sequence). As DNA, the CDR3 is TGTGCCAGCTGGGGTCGGGGCCGTGGCTACACCTTC. As protein: CASWGRGRGYTF.

This chain connects TRBV12-3 or TRBV12-4 to TRBJ2-1, with 12 bases that match TRBD2. The CDR3 spans 15 residues. V shed 2 bases and J 11 bases; nucleotides not matched to a gene: 7. The CDR3 reads CASSLPGLAGLQQFF. CDR3 DNA: TGTGCCAGCAGTTTACCCGGACTAGCGGGGCTTCAGCAGTTCTTC.

This clonotype was observed a few times. The V gene is TRBV28, the J gene TRBJ2-5, with D perhaps matching TRBD1 (5 bases). V lost 2 bases and J 6 bases, leaving 25 bases between the germline ends. In germline, CDR1 is MDHEN, CDR2 SYDVKM. This CDR3 comprises 18 residues. The CDR3 DNA reads TGTGCCAGCAGTTTACGCAGACGGTTGACCCGATTGGGGCAGACCCAGTACTTC. Its protein product is CASSLRRRLTRLGQTQYF.

This clonotype turned up a few times. The chain has TRBV12-3 or TRBV12-4 and TRBJ2-7; D may be TRBD1 (7 bases). This CDR3 contains 13 residues. V lost 3 bases, J lost 5 bases, and 11 bases lay in between. The CDR3 sequence: CASSFSGGNEQYF. DNA for the CDR3: TGTGCCAGCAGTTTTTCAGGGGGGAACGAGCAGTACTTC.